This T cell receptor beta chain was captured by sequencing in a study of cytomegalovirus exposure and HLA in healthy donors. The PCR made use of 60 Vbeta and 13 Jbeta primers. Only in-frame clones appear in the TCRdb table, and some are missing; sequencing was by immunoSEQ multiplex PCR. The table has roughly 250,000 clones, 70% to 90% seen once. The ends lost 4 bases at V and 5 bases at J; junction bases unmatched: 4. Germline V gene sequence: CDR1 SGHVS, CDR2 FNYEAQ. The CDR3 sequence is 14 residues long. General observations from the study: Cytomegalovirus-associated status was assigned to approximately 160 TCR beta chains.

As concerns this clone: The antigen is undetermined.

This TCR derives from a woman in her forties in good health and CMV-seropositive. Sample: PBMCs. The rearrangement joins TRBV7-6 to TRBJ2-7, with TRBD2 matching 11 bases. In DNA form, the CDR3 reads TGTGCCAGCAGCTCACTAGCGGGAGCCCACGAGCAGTACTTC. This encodes CASSSLAGAHEQYF.